This T cell receptor beta chain was captured by sequencing in a study of T cells in pancreatic ductal adenocarcinoma. A remark on this clone: Its specificity is unknown.

Points from the study as a whole: Tumor-versus-blood clonality comparisons may be biased toward lower tumor diversity. The resected cohort was biased toward the minority with early-stage disease. Unique clonotypes were approximately 8-fold more numerous in blood than in tumor. No significant tumor-blood clonality difference; means were about 0.1 and 0.065.

Surgery without prior neoadjuvant therapy was the treatment of the selected pancreatic ductal adenocarcinoma patients. Assay used: immunoSEQ multiplex PCR; TCRdb lists only in-frame clones, some missing. Counted here are more than 85,000 clones, 90% to 95% occurring once; the ten biggest clones make up 3.1%. Sequencing was carried out using PBMCs. This clonotype originated in a human donor with pancreatic ductal adenocarcinoma.

CDR3: CASSPLGGNTEAFF. In DNA form, the CDR3 reads TGCGCCAGCAGCCCCCTCGGCGGGAACACTGAAGCTTTCTTT. The V and J genes are TRBV4-1 and TRBJ1-1; D not certain. V lost 4 bases to trimming and J lost 1 base, with 10 bases between them. This CDR3 is built from 14 residues. Germline CDR1 MGHRA, CDR2 YSYEKL.